This TCR beta chain was observed in a study of blood T cell repertoires in COVID-19. Study-level information: PBMCs, B-cell-depleted T cells, or T cells provided the cDNA or gDNA that made up the material.

Looked up from germline, CDR1 is MNHEY and CDR2 is SVGAGI. There are 12 residues in the CDR3. V was trimmed by 7 bases and J by 1 base, leaving 7 bases between them. Authors' data handling: Scientists estimated how many nucleated cells there were by amplifying reference gene primers. Profiling relied on immunoSEQ multiplex PCR, and the TCRdb table lists in-frame clones only, not all of them. From that table come the V and J calls and clone size; the DNA was used to work out D and trimming. The sample holds more than 200,000 clones, 65% to 90% seen once. This chain connects TRBV6-5 to TRBJ1-1; a possible D gene is TRBD1 (6 bases). The receptor was derived from a man aged 25-45 years with active or convalescent COVID-19. Material for sequencing was peripheral blood. The CDR3: CASMGANTEAFF. The CDR3 DNA reads as TGTGCCAGCATGGGGGCGAACACTGAAGCTTTCTTT.